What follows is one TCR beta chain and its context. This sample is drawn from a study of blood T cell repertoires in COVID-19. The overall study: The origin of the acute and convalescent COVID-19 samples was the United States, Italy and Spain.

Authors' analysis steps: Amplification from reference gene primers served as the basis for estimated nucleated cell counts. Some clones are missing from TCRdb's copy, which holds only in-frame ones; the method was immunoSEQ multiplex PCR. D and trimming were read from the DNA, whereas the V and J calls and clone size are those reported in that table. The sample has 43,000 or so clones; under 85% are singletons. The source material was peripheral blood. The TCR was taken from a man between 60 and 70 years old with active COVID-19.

CDR3 sequence reads: CASSLWPREGWTDQPQHF. The CDR3 nucleotides are TGTGCCAGCAGTTTATGGCCCAGGGAGGGTTGGACGGATCAGCCCCAGCATTTT. This chain uses TRBV28 with TRBJ1-5; weak D call: TRBD1 (5 bases). The CDR3 has 18 amino acids. The germline V and J ends were trimmed by 0 bases and 5 bases, with 20 bases remaining between them. The germline CDR1 and CDR2 sequences are MDHEN and SYDVKM.